These 14 T cell receptor beta chains came from one sample sequenced in a study of OX40 agonist ivuxolimab in advanced cancers. Profiling relied on immunoSEQ multiplex PCR, and the TCRdb table lists in-frame clones only, not all of them. The table includes about 86,000 clones, about 90% detected once. The source was CD4+ or CD8+ T cells sorted from blood, collected in a trial of the OX40 agonist ivuxolimab. These receptors were taken from an adult with an advanced solid tumor such as melanoma, head and neck, liver or kidney cancer.

The chain carries TRBV7-9 and TRBJ2-2; possible D gene TRBD2, 5 bases. Germline V gene lookup returns CDR1 SEHNR and CDR2 FQNEAQ (reference sequence). The ends were cut back, 1 base at V and 3 bases at J, with 15 bases in the middle. This CDR3 is 17 amino acids long. The CDR3 nucleotides read TGTGCCAGCAGCTTAGTATTCGGAGGCGAAGACACCGGGGAGCTGTTTTTT. It is translated as CASSLVFGGEDTGELFF.

This chain links TRBV9 with TRBJ2-1, with TRBD2 matching 9 bases. This CDR3 spans 18 amino acids. The germline CDR1 and CDR2 sequences are SGDLS and YYNGEE. V was pared by 4 bases and J by 2 bases, with 13 bases of the junction left unmatched. This chain's CDR3 is CASSSSGAGTSTYNEQFF. In nucleotides, the CDR3 is TGTGCCAGCAGCTCCTCCGGAGCCGGGACTAGCACCTACAATGAGCAGTTCTTC.

V gene TRBV28 combines with J gene TRBJ1-1, with TRBD1 matching 10 bases. The CDR3 has 20 residues. The germline CDR1 and CDR2 sequences are MDHEN and SYDVKM. CDR3 nucleotides: TGTGCATCACCGCTTGCCAGCAGTTCCGGGACAGGGGTCTCGAACACTGAAGCTTTCTTT. It translates to CASPLASSSGTGVSNTEAFF. Full variable domain (remainder filled in from reference TRBV28 and TRBJ1-1): DVKVTQSSRYLVKRTGEKVFLECVQDMDHENMFWYRQDPGLGLRLIYFSYDVKMKEKGDIPEGYSVSREKKERFSLILESASTNQTSMYLCASPLASSSGTGVSNTEAFFGQGTRLTVV.

This clone showed up just once. V usage is TRBV4-1 and J usage is TRBJ2-1; TRBD2 aligns across 12 bases. This CDR3 is 19 amino acids long. V shed 3 bases and J 0 bases; nucleotides not matched to a gene: 9. Germline values: CDR1 MGHRA, CDR2 YSYEKL. CDR3 bases: TGCGCCAGCAGCCAGACCGGGACTAGCGGGTTCGCCTCCTACAATGAGCAGTTCTTC. The encoded protein is CASSQTGTSGFASYNEQFF.

The V and J genes are TRBV9 and TRBJ2-4; D is possibly TRBD1 (6 bases). The CDR3 extends over 17 amino acids. Trimming took 4 bases from V and 9 from J, leaving 26 bases between them. In germline, CDR1 is SGDLS, CDR2 YYNGEE. In DNA form, the CDR3 reads TGTGCCAGCAGCCCAGACCCGGACATAGTAGCCAGGGGCATTCAGTACTTC. Translation: CASSPDPDIVARGIQYF.

The chain links TRBV30 to TRBJ2-1; 7 nucleotides line up with TRBD2. The CDR3 runs 13 residues. The V segment lost 3 bases and the J segment 8 bases; nucleotides outside the gene matches: 7. Germline V gene data show CDR1 as GTSNPN and CDR2 as SVGIG (reference sequence). CDR3 sequence: CAWRLRESYEQFF. The CDR3 DNA follows: TGTGCCTGGAGGTTGCGGGAGAGCTATGAGCAGTTCTTC.

The rearrangement uses TRBV6-1 and TRBJ2-7, with D tentatively TRBD1 (5 bases). V was clipped by 1 base and J by 7 bases, with 20 bases between them. CDR3 size: 16 residues. Germline V lookup: CDR1 MNHNS, CDR2 SASEGT. CDR3 loop: CASSEGVFQGLREQYF. In DNA form, the CDR3 reads TGTGCCAGCAGTGAAGGTGTATTCCAGGGATTACGGGAGCAGTACTTC.

The chain couples TRBV19 to TRBJ2-3, with D perhaps TRBD2 (5 bases). Trimming removed 1 base from V and 4 bases from J, with 15 bases in between. The CDR3 contains 16 residues. Germline CDR1 reads LNHDA; CDR2 reads SQIVND (reference sequence). CDR3 sequence: CASSIGVMEVADTQYF. DNA for the CDR3: TGTGCCAGTAGTATAGGGGTGATGGAGGTGGCAGATACGCAGTATTTT.

This chain connects TRBV7-2 to TRBJ2-7; 7 bases match TRBD2. The CDR3 sequence is 13 residues long. V shed 5 bases and J 4 bases; nucleotides not matched to a gene: 5. Per the germline V gene, CDR1 is SGHTA and CDR2 is FQGNSA. The CDR3 protein is CASSGGRSYEQYF. The CDR3 DNA is TGTGCCAGCAGCGGCGGGAGATCTTACGAGCAGTACTTC.

The chain has TRBV7-2 and TRBJ2-7; unclear D gene. CDR3 length: 13 amino acids. The ends were cut back, 6 bases at V and 7 bases at J, with 16 bases in the middle. Germline V gives CDR1 SGHTA, CDR2 FQGNSA. In nucleotides, the CDR3 is TGTGCCAGCAGTTTACTCATAGGTGGGGAGCAGTACTTC. Translated, it gives CASSLLIGGEQYF.

The CDR3, as DNA: TGCGCCAGCAGCTTGGGACAGGGAGATCAGCCCCAGCATTTT. It translates to CASSLGQGDQPQHF. The V and J genes are TRBV5-1 and TRBJ1-5; 7 nucleotides agree with TRBD1. V dropped 0 bases and J dropped 5; count of bases not matched to a gene: 2. The CDR3 has 14 residues. Germline V gene lookup returns CDR1 SGHRS and CDR2 YFSETQ. The whole variable domain, remainder taken from reference TRBV5-1 and TRBJ1-5, is KAGVTQTPRYLIKTRGQQVTLSCSPISGHRSVSWYQQTPGQGLQFLFEYFSETQRNKGNFPGRFSGRQFSNSRSEMNVSTLELGDSALYLCASSLGQGDQPQHFGDGTRLSIL.

The chain recombines TRBV2 with TRBJ1-5; 11 bases are a match to TRBD1. J was trimmed by 7 bases and V by 4 bases; bases with no gene match: 9. The CDR3 contains 16 residues. Germline lookup yields CDR1 SNHLY and CDR2 FYNNEI. The CDR3 nucleotides are TGTGCCAGCAGTGGTTGGACAGGGGGCGGAGGGCAGCCCCAGCATTTT. Residues: CASSGWTGGGGQPQHF.

The rearrangement uses TRBV7-9 and TRBJ1-4; 7 bases line up with TRBD1. The CDR3 contains 16 residues. Germline CDR1 reads SEHNR; CDR2 reads FQNEAQ (reference sequence). The ends lost 4 bases at V and 0 bases at J; junction bases unmatched: 5. The CDR3 loop is CASSSTQGATNEKLFF. The CDR3, as DNA: TGTGCCAGCAGCTCGACGCAGGGGGCAACTAATGAAAAACTGTTTTTT. Looking up the rest from reference TRBV7-9 and TRBJ1-4 gives the full variable domain: DTGVSQNPRHKITKRGQNVTFRCDPISEHNRLYWYRQTLGQGPEFLTYFQNEAQLEKSRLLSDRFSAERPKGSFSTLEIQRTEQGDSAMYLCASSSTQGATNEKLFFGSGTQLSVL.

In the case of this clone: This specimen includes other DNA sequences encoding the same CDR3. The V call is TRBV9, the J call TRBJ2-7, with 11 positions matching TRBD2. Per germline, CDR1 SGDLS and CDR2 YYNGEE. Trimming cost V 4 bases and J 1 base; bases outside gene matches: 4. This CDR3 contains 15 residues. CDR3 amino acids: CASSPGLAASYEQYF. For the CDR3, the DNA is TGTGCCAGCAGCCCGGGACTAGCGGCATCCTACGAGCAGTACTTC.